Sequencing of this T cell receptor beta chain was carried out in a study of technical replicates of blood from a few donors. Measured with immunoSEQ multiplex PCR; TCRdb has only the in-frame clones, and not every one. This table holds more than 75,000 clones, about 86% found once. The CDR3 sequence is 15 residues long. The V gene end was trimmed by 2 bases and the J gene end by 0 bases; junction bases not matched to a gene: 3. Germline lookup yields CDR1 SGHRS and CDR2 YFSETQ. The clonotype originates from a human donor in good health. Some clones in this sample may be carry-over from other donors' samples. The chain joins TRBV5-1 to TRBJ2-5, with 8 bases lining up with TRBD2. The sample was PBMCs. The CDR3 region is CASSFGGGYQETQYF. The CDR3 DNA reads as TGCGCCAGCAGCTTTGGCGGGGGGTACCAAGAGACCCAGTACTTC.